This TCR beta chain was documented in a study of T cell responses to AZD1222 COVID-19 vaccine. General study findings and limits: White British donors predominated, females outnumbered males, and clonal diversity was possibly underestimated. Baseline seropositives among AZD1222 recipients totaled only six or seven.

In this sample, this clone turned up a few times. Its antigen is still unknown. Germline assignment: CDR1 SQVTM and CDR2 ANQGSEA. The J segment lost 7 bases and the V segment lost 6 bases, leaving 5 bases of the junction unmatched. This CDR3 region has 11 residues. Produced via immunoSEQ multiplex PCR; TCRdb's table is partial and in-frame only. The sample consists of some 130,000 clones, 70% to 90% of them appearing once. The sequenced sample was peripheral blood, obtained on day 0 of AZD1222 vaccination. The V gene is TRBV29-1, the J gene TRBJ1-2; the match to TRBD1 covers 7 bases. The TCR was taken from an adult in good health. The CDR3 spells CSVRGLGGYTF. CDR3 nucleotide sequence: TGCAGCGTGAGGGGGCTCGGTGGCTACACCTTC. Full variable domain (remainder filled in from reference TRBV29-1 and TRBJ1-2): SAVISQKPSRDICQRGTSLTIQCQVDSQVTMMFWYRQQPGQSLTLIATANQGSEATYESGFVIDKFPISRPNLTFSTLTVSNMSPEDSSIYLCSVRGLGGYTFGSGTRLTVV.